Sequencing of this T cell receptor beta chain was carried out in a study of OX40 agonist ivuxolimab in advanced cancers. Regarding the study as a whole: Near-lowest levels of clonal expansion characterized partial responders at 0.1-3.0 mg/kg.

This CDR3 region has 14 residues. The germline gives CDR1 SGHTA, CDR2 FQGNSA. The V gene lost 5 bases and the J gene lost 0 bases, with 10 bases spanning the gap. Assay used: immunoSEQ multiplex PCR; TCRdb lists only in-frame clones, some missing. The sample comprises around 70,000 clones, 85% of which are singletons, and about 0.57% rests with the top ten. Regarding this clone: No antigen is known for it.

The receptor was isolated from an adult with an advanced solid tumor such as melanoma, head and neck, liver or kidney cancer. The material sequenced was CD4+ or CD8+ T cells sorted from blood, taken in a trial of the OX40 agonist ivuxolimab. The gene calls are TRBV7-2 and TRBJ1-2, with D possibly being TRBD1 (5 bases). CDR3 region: CASSPRQPNYGYTF. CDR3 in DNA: TGTGCCAGCAGCCCCCGACAGCCTAACTATGGCTACACCTTC.